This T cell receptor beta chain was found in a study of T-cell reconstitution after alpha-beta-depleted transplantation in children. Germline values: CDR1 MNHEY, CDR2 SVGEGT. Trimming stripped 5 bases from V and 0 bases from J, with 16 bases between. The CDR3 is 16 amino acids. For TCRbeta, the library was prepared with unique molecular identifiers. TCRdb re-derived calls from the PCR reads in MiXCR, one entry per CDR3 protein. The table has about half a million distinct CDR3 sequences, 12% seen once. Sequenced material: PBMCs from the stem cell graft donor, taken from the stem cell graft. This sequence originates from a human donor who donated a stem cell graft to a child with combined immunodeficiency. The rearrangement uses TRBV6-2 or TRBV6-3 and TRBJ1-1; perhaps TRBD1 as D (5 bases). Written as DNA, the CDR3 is TGTGCCAGCAGTCACCCGTTTGGGGCCCTGAACACTGAAGCTTTCTTT. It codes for CASSHPFGALNTEAFF.